This TCR beta chain was sequenced for a study of blood T cell repertoires in COVID-19 (dated by TCRdb to 2018 to 2020). About the investigation overall: Samples covering the acute and convalescent phases of COVID-19 were provided by collaborators in the United States, Italy and Spain. The prospective study material was composed of cDNA or gDNA derived from T cells, B-cell-depleted T cells, or PBMCs. HLA class I and class II types, where available, came from metadata supplied by the sample provider rather than from assay-based typing. The repertoires were released in a freely available public database meant as a resource for research on the immune response to SARS-CoV-2. A de-identified subject ID, COVID-19 status, age in years and sex were almost always included in the sample metadata. The samples were drawn from the first 160 participants of the ongoing ImmuneRACE study and from 1,254 subjects provided by 6 global collaborators. The dataset comprised deeply sampled blood TCRbeta repertoires from subjects exposed to, actively infected with, or recovered from COVID-19. Overall study results and their limits: Clinical and demographic metadata were provided uncurated, with the amount varying by source and participant.

V was cut back by 5 bases and J by 4 bases, leaving a gap of 14 bases between them. The CDR3 measures 14 amino acids from cysteine to phenylalanine. Only the CDR3 DNA stays, 42 bases, in frame from base 1. CDR1 and CDR2, looked up from the germline V gene, are WSHSY and SAAADI. The immunoSEQ Assay, a bias-controlled multiplex PCR, was used to amplify TCRbeta CDR3 regions from genomic DNA. In the original analysis: The number of nucleated cells in each sample was estimated by amplification of reference gene primers within the assay. To quantify the absolute abundance of each unique TCRbeta CDR3 rearrangement, sequence reads were collapsed and filtered. Productive Simpson clonality was computed per sample as the square root of Simpson's diversity index over productive rearrangements. Drawn from immuneACCESS, this table holds only the in-frame rearrangements with V and J called that TCRdb kept. Clones are partly lost; checked studies trace under half to an unresolved V gene and leave the rest unexplained. That table gives V, J and clone size, and the DNA gave D and trimming. Present in this sample are about 190,000 clones, approximately 80% of which were seen just once. The ten largest clones capture roughly 5% of the sample.

Details on this clone: Its recognized antigen is unknown. Qualities for individual bases were not recorded, and no much larger clone is one base off.

Enrolling through a virtual design, the prospective study's participants ranged in age from roughly 18 to 100 years and lived across 24 United States geographic areas. In the prospective study, participants were assigned to cohorts based on the clinical history participants reported in a screening survey and a study questionnaire. Each participant in the prospective study had whole blood, serum and a nasopharyngeal or oropharyngeal swab collected by mobile phlebotomists. Prospective study participants could optionally give additional blood draws and questionnaires over a 2-month period. Before DNA extraction, prospective study blood samples were shipped either frozen or at room temperature.

Recombination linked TRBV10-2 to TRBJ1-2; the D gene cannot be resolved reliably. Sequences were obtained from PBMCs or T cells enriched from blood (not recorded which). The sequence came from an older woman with acute COVID-19. CDR3 reads: CASSRGSEGYGYTF. The sequence in DNA is TGCGCCAGCAGTCGCGGCTCCGAGGGCTATGGCTACACCTTC.